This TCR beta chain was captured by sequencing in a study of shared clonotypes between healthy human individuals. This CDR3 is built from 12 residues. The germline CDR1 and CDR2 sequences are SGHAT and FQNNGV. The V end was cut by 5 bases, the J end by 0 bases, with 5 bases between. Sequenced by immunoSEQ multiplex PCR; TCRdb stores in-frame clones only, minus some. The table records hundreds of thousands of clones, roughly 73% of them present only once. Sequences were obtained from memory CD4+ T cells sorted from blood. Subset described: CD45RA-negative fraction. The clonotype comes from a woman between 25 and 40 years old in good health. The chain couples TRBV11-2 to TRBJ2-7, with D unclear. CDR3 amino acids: CASSISSYEQYF. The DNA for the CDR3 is TGTGCCAGCAGCATAAGCTCCTACGAGCAGTACTTC.